This T cell receptor beta chain was captured by sequencing in a study of technical replicates of blood from a few donors. The germline CDR1 and CDR2 sequences are MDHEN and SYDVKM. This CDR3 has 17 amino acids. Trimming removed 1 base at V and 3 bases at J, with 15 bases between. Sequencing was performed with immunoSEQ multiplex PCR; in TCRdb, only in-frame clones are kept and a portion is missing. This table holds 80,000 to 100,000 clones, 90% to 95% found once. V is TRBV28 and J is TRBJ2-2, with D perhaps matching TRBD1 (5 bases). The clonotype was recovered from a human donor in good health. Input material: T cells isolated from PBMCs. CDR3 sequence: CASSLFQGSGHTGELFF. For the CDR3, the DNA is TGTGCCAGCAGTTTATTCCAGGGTAGTGGCCACACCGGGGAGCTGTTTTTT. The full variable domain, its missing parts supplied by reference TRBV28 and TRBJ2-2, is DVKVTQSSRYLVKRTGEKVFLECVQDMDHENMFWYRQDPGLGLRLIYFSYDVKMKEKGDIPEGYSVSREKKERFSLILESASTNQTSMYLCASSLFQGSGHTGELFFGEGSRLTVL.